The sequence of this T cell receptor (beta chain) was determined in a study of blood T cell repertoires in COVID-19. Study summary: Collection of acute and convalescent COVID-19 samples took place in the United States, Italy and Spain. Sample material is recorded as cDNA or gDNA derived from T cells, B-cell-depleted T cells, or PBMCs.

The CDR3 is made up of 17 amino acids. As processed by the authors: Cell counts per sample came from amplifying reference gene primers. Profiled with immunoSEQ multiplex PCR; TCRdb holds only in-frame clones, not every one. The V and J calls and clone size are taken from that table; D and trimming were inferred from the DNA. Altogether approximately 140,000 clones are present, more than 85% being singletons, with the ten largest covering around 19%. The origin of this receptor is a man aged 50-60 years with active or convalescent COVID-19. The J gene is TRBJ2-2, the V gene TRBV21-1; the DNA was not compared with TRBD1, the D call given in the table. TRBV21-1 is tagged as a pseudogene. Sequenced material: peripheral blood. CDR3 sequence: CASSNFRSVTDTGELFF. The CDR3 DNA reads TGTGCCAGCAGCAATTTTCGGTCGGTGACAGACACCGGGGAGCTGTTTTTT.